These T cell receptor beta chains were read from a single sample in a study of blood T cell repertoires in COVID-19. Only in-frame clones appear in the TCRdb table, and some are missing; sequencing was by immunoSEQ multiplex PCR. The sample lists approximately 60,000 clones, about 85% occurring once. Sequenced material: peripheral blood. These receptors originate from a woman older than 75 with acute or convalescent COVID-19. CDR3s include the opening cysteine and the closing phenylalanine or tryptophan. Fields, in order: J gene, D gene, V gene, clone size, CDR3 protein, CDR3 DNA. A D gene is named only where the DNA matches it firmly. For some rows the clone size is stated as once, few or many, or as a class when expanded; others skip it.

TRBJ2-3 TRBD2 TRBV27 NA CAIKSWNSGSTDTQYF TGTGCCATTAAGTCCTGGAATAGCGGGAGCACAGATACGCAGTATTTT
TRBJ1-5 NA TRBV28 NA CASSSPGIQPQHF TGTGCCAGCAGTTCCCCAGGTATTCAGCCCCAGCATTTT
TRBJ1-3 TRBD1 TRBV30 NA CAWMKTGKGNTIYF TGTGCCTGGATGAAGACAGGGAAAGGAAACACCATATATTTT
TRBJ1-2 NA TRBV6-2/TRBV6-3 few CASSRQGLDGYTF TGTGCCAGCAGTCGTCAGGGGCTAGATGGCTACACCTTC
TRBJ2-7 TRBD2 TRBV6-5 NA CASSTSGSVIHEQYF TGTGCCAGCAGTACTAGCGGGAGTGTTATCCACGAGCAGTACTTC
TRBJ2-1 TRBD2 TRBV6-2/TRBV6-3 few CASSQGKRRGDGEQFF TGTGCCAGCAGCCAGGGGAAAAGGCGGGGGGACGGTGAGCAGTTCTTC
TRBJ2-6 NA TRBV2 NA CASSPDITNVLTF TGTGCCAGCAGTCCCGACATCACCAACGTCCTGACTTTC
TRBJ1-1 NA TRBV4-1 NA CASSQEFTSGEAFF TGCGCCAGCAGCCAAGAGTTTACCTCAGGGGAAGCTTTCTTT
TRBJ2-2 NA TRBV30 NA CAWRRAATGELFF TGTGCCTGGAGGAGGGCAGCAACCGGGGAGCTGTTTTTT
TRBJ2-5 TRBD1 TRBV9 NA CASSVGVTGREETQYF TGTGCCAGCAGCGTAGGAGTGACAGGGCGAGAAGAGACCCAGTACTTC
TRBJ1-1 NA TRBV14 once CASSQGLVNTEAFF TGTGCCAGCAGCCAAGGGTTAGTGAACACTGAAGCTTTCTTT
TRBJ1-3 TRBD1 TRBV19 NA CASSIKQRGAPGQYSGNTIYF TGTGCCAGTAGTATAAAACAACGAGGGGCTCCGGGACAGTACTCTGGAAACACCATATATTTT
TRBJ1-4 NA TRBV2 NA CASSEVQGLGEKLFF TGTGCCAGCAGTGAGGTTCAGGGGCTTGGTGAAAAACTGTTTTTT
TRBJ1-3 TRBD1 TRBV12-3/TRBV12-4 NA CASRTGAGNTIYF TGTGCCAGCCGGACAGGGGCTGGAAACACCATATATTTT
TRBJ2-7 NA TRBV6-6 NA CASRDEGDPSLEQYF TGTGCCAGCAGAGATGAAGGAGACCCCTCCCTCGAGCAGTACTTC
TRBJ1-5 NA TRBV7-2 NA CASSLGTLGNQPQHF TGTGCCAGCAGCTTAGGCACTCTCGGCAATCAGCCCCAGCATTTT
TRBJ2-3 NA TRBV27 NA CASSDFGGLSTDTQYF TGTGCCAGCAGTGATTTTGGGGGCCTAAGCACAGATACGCAGTATTTT
TRBJ1-4 NA TRBV7-9 NA CASRGGRLSTNEKLFF TGTGCCAGCAGGGGCGGGAGGTTATCAACTAATGAAAAACTGTTTTTT
TRBJ1-2 NA TRBV9 NA CASSVEGVGGYTF TGTGCCAGCAGCGTAGAAGGGGTGGGAGGCTACACCTTC
TRBJ1-5 NA TRBV7-9 NA CASSLGTVDQPQHF TGTGCCAGCAGCTTAGGGACAGTTGATCAGCCCCAGCATTTT
TRBJ2-2 NA TRBV3-1/TRBV3-2 NA CASSQGPGELFF TGTGCCAGCAGCCAGGGCCCAGGGGAGCTGTTTTTT
TRBJ1-2 TRBD1 TRBV6-5 few CASRPDRGSGYTF TGTGCCAGCAGACCTGACAGGGGAAGCGGCTACACCTTC
TRBJ2-7 NA TRBV9 NA CASNDGSGSYEQYF TGTGCCAGCAACGACGGGAGCGGCTCCTACGAGCAGTACTTC
TRBJ2-1 TRBD1 TRBV19 NA CASSMVPRGRPSNEQFF TGTGCCAGTAGTATGGTCCCCAGGGGGCGCCCTTCCAATGAGCAGTTCTTC
TRBJ2-4 TRBD2 TRBV14 NA CASSPLAGLAKNIQYF TGTGCCAGCAGCCCGCTAGCGGGGCTAGCCAAAAACATTCAGTACTTC
TRBJ2-7 TRBD2 TRBV19 NA CASSIEGGPGEQYF TGTGCCAGTAGTATAGAGGGAGGGCCCGGCGAGCAGTACTTC
TRBJ1-1 NA TRBV6-2/TRBV6-3 NA CASSYSGVSWGETMNTEAFF TGTGCCAGCAGTTACTCGGGTGTTTCGTGGGGGGAAACTATGAACACTGAAGCTTTCTTT
TRBJ2-2 NA TRBV28 NA CASSPETGNTGELFF TGTGCCAGCAGCCCAGAGACAGGGAACACCGGGGAGCTGTTTTTT
TRBJ2-1 NA TRBV14 NA CASSQGGVFTGPNNEQFF TGTGCCAGCAGCCAAGGGGGGGTCTTCACCGGTCCTAATAATGAGCAGTTCTTC
TRBJ2-7 NA TRBV12-3/TRBV12-4 NA CASSFTDSYEQYF TGTGCCAGCAGTTTCACAGACTCCTACGAGCAGTACTTC
TRBJ2-5 TRBD1 TRBV6-5 NA CASQGAEEETQYF TGTGCCAGCCAGGGGGCAGAAGAGGAGACCCAGTACTTC
TRBJ2-2 NA TRBV28 NA CASQGHITGELFF TGTGCCAGCCAGGGACATATCACCGGGGAGCTGTTTTTT
TRBJ2-7 NA TRBV27 NA CASGGLPYEQYF TGTGCCAGTGGAGGGCTACCCTACGAGCAGTACTTC
TRBJ2-1 TRBD2 TRBV2 NA CASERGAYNEQFF TGTGCCAGCGAGCGGGGGGCGTACAATGAGCAGTTCTTC
TRBJ2-3 NA TRBV5-6 once CASSPIELRQGTDTQYF TGTGCCAGCAGCCCGATTGAACTACGACAGGGCACAGATACGCAGTATTTT
TRBJ1-5 TRBD1 TRBV4-1 NA CASSRGTGNQPQHF TGCGCCAGCAGCCGAGGGACAGGCAATCAGCCCCAGCATTTT
TRBJ2-2 NA TRBV7-2 few CASNPGRVPTGELFF TGTGCCAGCAACCCTGGGCGGGTGCCCACCGGGGAGCTGTTTTTT
TRBJ1-6 NA TRBV7-2 few CASSLTPGGGGSPLHF TGTGCCAGCAGCTTAACCCCCGGGGGGGGAGGGTCACCCCTCCACTTT
TRBJ1-4 TRBD1 TRBV28 NA CAARDSGGKLFF TGTGCCGCCCGGGACAGTGGAGGAAAACTGTTTTTT
TRBJ2-1 TRBD2 TRBV5-1 NA CASSFRLAGSYNEQFF TGCGCCAGCAGCTTCCGACTAGCGGGCTCATACAATGAGCAGTTCTTC
TRBJ2-1 TRBD2 TRBV28 NA CASSFMTAAAGVSYNEQFF TGTGCCAGCAGTTTTATGACCGCCGCGGCGGGAGTGTCCTACAATGAGCAGTTCTTC
TRBJ2-7 TRBD2 TRBV28 NA CASQRGSSYEQYF TGTGCCAGCCAGCGGGGGTCCTCCTACGAGCAGTACTTC
TRBJ1-5 TRBD1 TRBV4-1 few CASSPGQGKQPQHF TGCGCCAGCAGCCCGGGACAGGGTAAACAGCCCCAGCATTTT
TRBJ1-1 TRBD1 TRBV2 NA CASSLQGMNTEAFF TGTGCCAGCAGTCTACAGGGGATGAACACTGAAGCTTTCTTT
TRBJ2-2 NA TRBV7-3 few CASSPQGGGPGELFF TGTGCCAGCAGCCCGCAGGGAGGGGGACCCGGGGAGCTGTTTTTT
TRBJ2-2 TRBD2 TRBV30 once CAWRGTSGNTGELFF TGTGCCTGGAGGGGGACTAGCGGGAACACCGGGGAGCTGTTTTTT
TRBJ1-1 NA TRBV27 NA CASRKNTEAFF TGTGCCAGTCGTAAGAACACTGAAGCTTTCTTT
TRBJ2-7 TRBD2 TRBV28 NA CASTPGLAGAEQYF TGTGCCAGCACCCCCGGACTAGCGGGAGCCGAGCAGTACTTC
TRBJ2-7 NA TRBV18 NA CASSRPIGQGVYEQYF TGTGCCAGCTCACGACCTATTGGGCAGGGTGTCTACGAGCAGTACTTC
TRBJ2-1 NA TRBV9 NA CASSVWRGLYNEQFF TGTGCCAGCAGCGTATGGCGGGGGCTCTACAATGAGCAGTTCTTC
TRBJ1-5 TRBD1 TRBV19 NA CASSVSRDRDQPQHF TGTGCCAGTAGTGTAAGCCGGGACAGGGACCAGCCCCAGCATTTT
TRBJ2-5 TRBD1 TRBV5-1 few CASSLGQGATQYF TGCGCCAGCAGTCTTGGACAGGGCGCGACCCAGTACTTC
TRBJ1-4 TRBD1 TRBV30 NA CAWETGAGPRLFF TGTGCCTGGGAGACAGGGGCGGGCCCTAGGCTGTTTTTT
TRBJ1-3 NA TRBV5-1 NA CASSPAGFEGNTIYF TGCGCCAGCAGCCCCGCAGGGTTCGAGGGAAACACCATATATTTT